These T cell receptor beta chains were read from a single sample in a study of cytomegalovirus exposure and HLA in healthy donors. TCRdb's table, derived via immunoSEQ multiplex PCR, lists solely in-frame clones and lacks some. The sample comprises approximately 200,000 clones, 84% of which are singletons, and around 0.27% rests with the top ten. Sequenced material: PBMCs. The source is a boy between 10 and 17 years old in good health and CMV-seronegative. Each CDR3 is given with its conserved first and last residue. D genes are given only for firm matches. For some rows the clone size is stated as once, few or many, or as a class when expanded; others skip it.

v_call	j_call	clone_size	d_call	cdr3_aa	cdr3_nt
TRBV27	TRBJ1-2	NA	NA	CASSSYEGGRSANYGYTF	TGTGCCAGCAGTTCCTACGAGGGGGGGCGCTCAGCTAACTATGGCTACACCTTC
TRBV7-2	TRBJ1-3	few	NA	CASSLISSSNTIYF	TGTGCCAGCAGCTTAATTTCCAGTTCGAACACCATATATTTT
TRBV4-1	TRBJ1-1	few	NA	CASSLPRQESNTEAFF	TGCGCCAGCAGCCTACCGCGACAGGAATCGAACACTGAAGCTTTCTTT
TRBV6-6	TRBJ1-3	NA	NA	CASSLGRGSTGNTIYF	TGTGCCAGCAGTCTGGGAAGGGGTTCGACTGGAAACACCATATATTTT
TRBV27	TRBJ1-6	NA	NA	CASSLRTDSPLHF	TGTGCCAGCAGTCTGCGGACAGATTCACCCCTCCACTTT
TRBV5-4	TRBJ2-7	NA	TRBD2	CASSPGLAVYEQYF	TGTGCCAGCAGCCCGGGACTAGCCGTCTACGAGCAGTACTTC
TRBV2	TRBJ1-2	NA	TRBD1	CASARDRGSYGYTF	TGTGCCAGCGCCAGGGACAGGGGAAGCTATGGCTACACCTTC
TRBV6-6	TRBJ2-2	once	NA	CASRSTGTTGELFF	TGTGCCAGCAGATCAACAGGGACCACCGGGGAGCTGTTTTTT
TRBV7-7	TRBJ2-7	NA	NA	CASSSGVGLGEQYF	TGTGCTAGCAGCTCAGGCGTGGGTTTGGGCGAGCAGTACTTC
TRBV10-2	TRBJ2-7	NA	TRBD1	CASSPRTGGVNEQYF	TGCGCCAGCAGCCCCCGGACAGGGGGAGTCAACGAGCAGTACTTC
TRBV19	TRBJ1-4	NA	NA	CASSYREGEKLFF	TGTGCCAGTTCCTACAGGGAGGGTGAAAAACTGTTTTTT
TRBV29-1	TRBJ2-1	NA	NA	CSVRLRAGYNEQFF	TGCAGCGTCCGCCTCCGGGCAGGGTACAATGAGCAGTTCTTC
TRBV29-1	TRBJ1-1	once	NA	CSGVEGGAGTEAFF	TGCAGCGGGGTTGAGGGGGGGGCAGGAACTGAAGCTTTCTTT
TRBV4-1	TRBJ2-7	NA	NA	CASSQVQEEQYF	TGCGCCAGCAGCCAAGTCCAAGAGGAGCAGTACTTC
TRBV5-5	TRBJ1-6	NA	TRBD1	CASSPRTGPSSYNSPLHF	TGTGCCAGCAGCCCCCGGACAGGGCCAAGCTCCTATAATTCACCCCTCCACTTT
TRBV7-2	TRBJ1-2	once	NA	CASSLGQNYGYTF	TGTGCCAGCAGCCTCGGACAGAACTATGGCTACACCTTC
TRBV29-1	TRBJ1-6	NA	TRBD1	CSVEVPGQSNSPLHF	TGCAGCGTTGAAGTCCCGGGACAGAGTAATTCACCCCTCCACTTT
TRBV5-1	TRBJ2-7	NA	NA	CASGSSSSYEQYF	TGCGCCAGCGGGTCTAGTTCCTCCTACGAGCAGTACTTC
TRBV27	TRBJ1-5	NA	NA	CASSLIVTGRTQPQHF	TGTGCCAGCAGTTTAATTGTTACAGGTCGGACTCAGCCCCAGCATTTT
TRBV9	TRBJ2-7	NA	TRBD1	CASSGQGTASYEQYF	TGTGCCAGCAGCGGACAGGGCACAGCATCCTACGAGCAGTACTTC
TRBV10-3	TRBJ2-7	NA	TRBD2	CAIRTSGTYEQYF	TGTGCCATCCGCACTAGCGGAACCTACGAGCAGTACTTC
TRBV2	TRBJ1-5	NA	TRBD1	CASSRTGIGQPQHF	TGTGCCAGCAGTCGGACAGGGATCGGTCAGCCCCAGCATTTT
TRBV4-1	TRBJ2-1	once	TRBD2	CASSLRLAGGLLDEQFF	TGCGCCAGCAGCCTACGACTAGCGGGAGGCCTTCTGGATGAGCAGTTCTTC
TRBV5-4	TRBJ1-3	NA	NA	CASSFGLNSGNTIYF	TGTGCCAGCAGCTTTGGACTGAACTCTGGAAACACCATATATTTT
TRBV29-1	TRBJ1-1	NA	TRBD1	CSVEGRGTEAFF	TGCAGCGTTGAAGGCAGGGGGACTGAAGCTTTCTTT
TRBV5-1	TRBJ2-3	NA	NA	CASSDTVTDTQYF	TGCGCCAGCAGCGATACAGTCACAGATACGCAGTATTTT
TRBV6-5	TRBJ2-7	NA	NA	CASSYSGGWGYEQCF	TGTGCCAGCAGTTACTCCGGGGGTTGGGGCTACGAGCAGTGCTTC
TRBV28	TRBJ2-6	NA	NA	CASSSTQSGANVLTF	TGTGCCAGCAGTAGTACTCAATCTGGGGCCAACGTCCTGACTTTC
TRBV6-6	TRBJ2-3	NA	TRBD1	CASSWDRTDTQYF	TGTGCCAGCAGTTGGGACAGGACAGATACGCAGTATTTT
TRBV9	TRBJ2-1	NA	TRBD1	CASSEVGTGSYNEQFF	TGTGCCAGCAGCGAAGTGGGGACAGGCTCCTACAATGAGCAGTTCTTC
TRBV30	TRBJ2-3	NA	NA	CACGTDTQYF	TGTGCCTGCGGCACAGATACGCAGTATTTT
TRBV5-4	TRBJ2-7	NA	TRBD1	CASSPRTGSYEQYF	TGTGCCAGCAGCCCCAGGACAGGCTCCTACGAGCAGTACTTC
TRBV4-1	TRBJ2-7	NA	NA	CASSQERSGDYEQYF	TGCGCCAGCAGCCAAGAGCGGTCAGGGGACTACGAGCAGTACTTC
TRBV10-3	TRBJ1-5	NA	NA	CAISDSMQPQHF	TGTGCCATCAGTGACAGTATGCAGCCCCAGCATTTT
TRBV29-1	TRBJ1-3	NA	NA	CSADWLYRSSSNTIYF	TGCAGCGCTGATTGGCTCTACAGAAGTTCGTCCAACACCATATATTTT
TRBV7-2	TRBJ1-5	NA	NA	CATNRVLSNQPQHF	TGTGCCACCAACAGGGTGTTGAGCAATCAGCCCCAGCATTTT
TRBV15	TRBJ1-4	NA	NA	CATSRVTATNEKLFF	TGTGCCACCAGCAGAGTGACAGCAACTAATGAAAAACTGTTTTTT
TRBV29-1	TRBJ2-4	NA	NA	CSVVASYQNIQYF	TGCAGCGTTGTGGCAAGTTACCAAAACATTCAGTACTTC
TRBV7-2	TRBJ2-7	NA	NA	CASSSQGTHPLGEQYF	TGTGCCAGCAGCTCGCAGGGGACCCATCCCTTGGGCGAGCAGTACTTC
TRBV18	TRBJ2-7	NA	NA	CASSPERWNEQYF	TGTGCCAGCTCACCGGAGAGGTGGAACGAGCAGTACTTC
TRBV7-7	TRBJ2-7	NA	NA	CASSNGPGNEQYF	TGTGCTAGCAGCAATGGGCCCGGCAACGAGCAGTACTTC
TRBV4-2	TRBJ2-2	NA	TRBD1	CASSPTGGSWTGELFF	TGTGCCAGCAGCCCCACAGGGGGGAGCTGGACCGGGGAGCTGTTTTTT
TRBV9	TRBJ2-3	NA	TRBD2	CASSVQPGLPSTDTQYF	TGTGCCAGCAGCGTCCAACCGGGACTACCTAGCACAGATACGCAGTATTTT
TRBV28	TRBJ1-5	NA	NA	CASRAGTSYQPQHF	TGTGCCAGCAGAGCCGGGACAAGCTATCAGCCCCAGCATTTT
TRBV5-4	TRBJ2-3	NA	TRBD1	CASSLRTGGTDTQYF	TGTGCCAGCAGCTTACGAACAGGGGGGACAGATACGCAGTATTTT